This T cell receptor (beta chain) was identified in a study of blood T cell repertoires in COVID-19. About the study: Sites across the United States, Italy and Spain contributed samples from acute and convalescent COVID-19. T cells, B-cell-depleted T cells, or PBMCs supplied cDNA or gDNA.

Per the authors' pipeline: Reference gene primer amplification yielded estimated nucleated cell counts. Sequencing used immunoSEQ multiplex PCR; TCRdb keeps in-frame clones, though not all of them. The V and J calls and clone size were taken over from that table, and D and trimming were inferred from the DNA. The repertoire consists of tens of thousands of clones, with about 90% occurring once and the leading ten covering roughly 5%. This clone was counted only a few times. This TCR was sampled from a man aged 55-75 years with COVID-19, enrolled during active disease. The sample taken for sequencing was peripheral blood.

In nucleotides, the CDR3 is TGTGCCAGCAGACTAATCAGGGGAGATGGCTACACCTTC. Residues: CASRLIRGDGYTF. The chain employs TRBV6-5 and TRBJ1-2; tentatively, D is TRBD1 (6 bases). Trimming took 6 bases from V and 6 from J, leaving 14 bases between them. The CDR3 loop spans 13 amino acids. Germline lookup yields CDR1 MNHEY and CDR2 SVGAGI.